These T cell receptor beta chains were read from a single sample in a study of blood T cell repertoires in COVID-19. The data were produced by immunoSEQ multiplex PCR, yet TCRdb's version contains in-frame clones alone and is incomplete. The sample lists 25,000 or so clones; 88% were seen once. Sequenced input: peripheral blood. These receptor sequences come from a man in his sixties or seventies in a cohort sampled during active COVID-19. Both conserved end residues are part of each CDR3. D genes are given only for firm matches. Some rows mark clone size as missing; the rest say once, few, many or name a class of expanded clone.

clone_size d_call j_call v_call cdr3_aa cdr3_nt
- - TRBJ1-2 TRBV2 CASSTGLYGYTF TGTGCCAGCAGTACGGGACTATATGGCTACACCTTC
- - TRBJ1-4 TRBV9 CASSPSQGLGEKLFF TGTGCCAGCAGCCCTAGTCAGGGGTTGGGTGAAAAACTGTTTTTT
- TRBD2 TRBJ2-2 TRBV7-3 CATRTSGSSNTGELFF TGTGCCACCAGGACTAGCGGGAGTTCGAACACCGGGGAGCTGTTTTTT
- TRBD1 TRBJ2-4 TRBV4-1 CASSQIQGVGNIQYF TGCGCCAGCAGCCAGATACAGGGGGTTGGAAACATTCAGTACTTC
- TRBD2 TRBJ2-1 TRBV5-1 CASSLAGRGRANEQFF TGCGCCAGCAGCTTGGCCGGCCGCGGGAGAGCCAATGAGCAGTTCTTC
- - TRBJ2-2 TRBV6-5 CASSRQDSPTGELFF TGTGCCAGCAGTCGACAGGATTCGCCCACCGGGGAGCTGTTTTTT
- TRBD1 TRBJ1-5 TRBV19 CASSLHRGLLPGNQPQHF TGTGCCAGTAGTCTACACAGGGGGCTATTGCCGGGCAATCAGCCCCAGCATTTT
- - TRBJ2-5 TRBV27 CASSGPQGLQYF TGTGCCAGCAGTGGCCCTCAGGGATTGCAGTACTTC
- TRBD1 TRBJ1-1 TRBV30 CAWSRLTGYYPEAFF TGTGCCTGGAGTAGACTGACAGGGTATTATCCTGAAGCTTTCTTT
- - TRBJ1-5 TRBV15 CATSRERQGQPQHF TGTGCCACCAGCAGAGAGAGGCAAGGTCAGCCCCAGCATTTT
- TRBD1 TRBJ2-6 TRBV6-1 CASSGGTVYMGGANVLTF TGTGCCAGCAGTGGGGGGACAGTTTATATGGGTGGGGCCAACGTCCTGACTTTC
- - TRBJ1-1 TRBV19 CASSITLVRATEAFF TGTGCCAGTAGTATCACCCTCGTCAGGGCCACTGAAGCTTTCTTT
- - TRBJ1-5 TRBV27 CASSLGRGNQPQHF TGTGCCAGCAGTTTGGGCAGGGGCAATCAGCCCCAGCATTTT
few - TRBJ2-7 TRBV19 CASSINYEQYF TGTGCCAGTAGTATCAACTACGAGCAGTACTTC
- TRBD2 TRBJ2-7 TRBV10-3 CAISELGGRSEQYF TGTGCCATCAGTGAGCTGGGCGGGAGAAGCGAGCAGTACTTC
- TRBD1 TRBJ2-3 TRBV4-3 CASSLGQGRTDTQYF TGCGCCAGCAGCCTAGGACAGGGGCGAACAGATACGCAGTATTTT
- TRBD2 TRBJ2-1 TRBV23-1 CASSQSDEVFLGTSRSNEQFF TGCGCCAGCAGTCAATCGGATGAGGTCTTCCTAGGGACTAGTAGAAGTAATGAGCAGTTCTTC
- TRBD2 TRBJ2-2 TRBV10-3 CAISESSGGNTGELFF TGTGCCATCAGTGAGTCTAGCGGGGGGAACACCGGGGAGCTGTTTTTT
- - TRBJ2-7 TRBV7-2 CASSLTLALTLDEQYF TGTGCCAGCAGCTTAACGCTTGCTCTAACCTTGGACGAGCAGTACTTC
- - TRBJ1-1 TRBV2 CASRQGGTEAFF TGTGCCAGCAGACAGGGTGGCACTGAAGCTTTCTTT
once TRBD1 TRBJ1-2 TRBV10-1 CASRTGGYGYTF TGCGCCAGCAGGACAGGGGGCTATGGCTACACCTTC
- TRBD2 TRBJ2-7 TRBV27 CASSLAAGVGISRGEQYF TGTGCCAGCAGTTTAGCGGCGGGAGTTGGTATTTCTCGTGGCGAGCAGTACTTC
- TRBD1 TRBJ1-1 TRBV2 CASAQGQGGIEAFF TGTGCCAGCGCGCAGGGACAGGGGGGTATTGAAGCTTTCTTT